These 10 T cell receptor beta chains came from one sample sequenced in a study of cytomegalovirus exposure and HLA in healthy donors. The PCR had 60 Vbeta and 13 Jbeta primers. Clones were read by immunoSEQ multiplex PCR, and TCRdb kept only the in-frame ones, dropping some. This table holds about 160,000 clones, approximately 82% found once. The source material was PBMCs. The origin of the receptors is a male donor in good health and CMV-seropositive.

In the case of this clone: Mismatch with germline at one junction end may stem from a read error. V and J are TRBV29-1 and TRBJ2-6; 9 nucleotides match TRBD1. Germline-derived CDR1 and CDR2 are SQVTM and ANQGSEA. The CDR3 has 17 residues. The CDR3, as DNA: TGCAGCGTTGAAGGCAACGGGACAGGGACCGGGGCCAACGGCCTGACTTTC. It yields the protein CSVEGNGTGTGANGLTF.

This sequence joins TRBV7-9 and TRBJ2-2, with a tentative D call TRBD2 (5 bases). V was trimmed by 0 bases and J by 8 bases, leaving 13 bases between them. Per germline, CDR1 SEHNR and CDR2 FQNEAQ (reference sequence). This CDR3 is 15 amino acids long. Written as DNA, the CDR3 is TGTGCCAGCAGCTTAGCGTCAGGAGGATCAGGGGAGCTGTTTTTT. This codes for CASSLASGGSGELFF.

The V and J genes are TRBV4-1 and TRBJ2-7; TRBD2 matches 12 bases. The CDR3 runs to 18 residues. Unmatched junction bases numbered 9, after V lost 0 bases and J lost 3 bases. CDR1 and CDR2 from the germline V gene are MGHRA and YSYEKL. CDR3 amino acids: CASSQDMDGLAGNYEQYF. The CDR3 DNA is TGCGCCAGCAGCCAAGATATGGACGGACTAGCGGGGAACTACGAGCAGTACTTC.

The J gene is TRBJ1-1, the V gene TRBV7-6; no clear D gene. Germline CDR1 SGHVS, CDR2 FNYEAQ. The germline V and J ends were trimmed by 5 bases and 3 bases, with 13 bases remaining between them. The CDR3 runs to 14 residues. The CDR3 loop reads CASSPQVSDTEAFF. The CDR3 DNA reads TGTGCCAGCAGCCCCCAGGTTTCAGACACTGAAGCTTTCTTT.

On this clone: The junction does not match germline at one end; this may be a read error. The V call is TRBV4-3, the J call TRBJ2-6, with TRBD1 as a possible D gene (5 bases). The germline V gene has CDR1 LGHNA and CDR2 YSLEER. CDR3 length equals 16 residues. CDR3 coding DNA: TGCGCCAGCAGCCAAGAGTCGGGCTCTGGGGCCAACGGCCTGACTTTC. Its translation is CASSQESGSGANGLTF.

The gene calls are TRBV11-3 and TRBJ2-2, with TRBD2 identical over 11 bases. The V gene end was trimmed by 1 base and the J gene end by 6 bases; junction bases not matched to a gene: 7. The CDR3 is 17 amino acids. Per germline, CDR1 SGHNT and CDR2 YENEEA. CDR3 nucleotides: TGTGCCAGCAGCTTAGTACGGCTAGCGGGAGGCCCCGGGGAGCTGTTTTTT. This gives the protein CASSLVRLAGGPGELFF.

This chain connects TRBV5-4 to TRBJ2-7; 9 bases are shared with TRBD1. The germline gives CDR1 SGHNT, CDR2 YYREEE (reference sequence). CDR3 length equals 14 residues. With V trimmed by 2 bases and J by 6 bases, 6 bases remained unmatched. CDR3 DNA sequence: TGTGCCAGCAGCTTCTTTACAGGGGGCTCCGAGCAGTACTTC. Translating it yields CASSFFTGGSEQYF.

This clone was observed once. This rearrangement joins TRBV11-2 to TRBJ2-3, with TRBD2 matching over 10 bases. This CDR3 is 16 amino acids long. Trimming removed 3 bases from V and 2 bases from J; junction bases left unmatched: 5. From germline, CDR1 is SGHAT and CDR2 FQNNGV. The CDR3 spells CASSFKREGLTDTQYF. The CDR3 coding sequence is TGTGCCAGCAGCTTCAAGCGGGAGGGCCTCACAGATACGCAGTATTTT.

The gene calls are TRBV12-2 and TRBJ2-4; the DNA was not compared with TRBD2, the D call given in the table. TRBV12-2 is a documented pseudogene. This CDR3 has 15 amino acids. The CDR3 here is CASRFSGGPTNSQYF. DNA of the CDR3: TGTGCAAGTCGCTTCTCCGGGGGGCCCACCAACAGTCAGTACTTC.

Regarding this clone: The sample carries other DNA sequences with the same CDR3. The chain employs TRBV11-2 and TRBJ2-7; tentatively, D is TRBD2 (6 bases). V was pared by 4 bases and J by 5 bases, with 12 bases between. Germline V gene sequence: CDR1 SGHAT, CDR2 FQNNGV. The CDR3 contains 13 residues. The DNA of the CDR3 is TGTGCCAGCAGCTCGGGAGTTTTGAACGAGCAGTACTTC. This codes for CASSSGVLNEQYF.